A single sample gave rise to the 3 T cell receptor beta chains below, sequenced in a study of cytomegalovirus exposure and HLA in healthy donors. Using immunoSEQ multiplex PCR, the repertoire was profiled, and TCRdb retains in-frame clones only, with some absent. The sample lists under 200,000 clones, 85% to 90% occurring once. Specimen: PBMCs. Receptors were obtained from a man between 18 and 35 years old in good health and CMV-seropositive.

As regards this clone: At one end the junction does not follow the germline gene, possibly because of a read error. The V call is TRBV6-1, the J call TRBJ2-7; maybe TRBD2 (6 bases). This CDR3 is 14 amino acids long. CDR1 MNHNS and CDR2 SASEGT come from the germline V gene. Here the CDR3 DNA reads TGTGCCAACTGGAGGGAAGGACTCTACTACGAGCGGTACTTC. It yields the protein CANWREGLYYERYF.

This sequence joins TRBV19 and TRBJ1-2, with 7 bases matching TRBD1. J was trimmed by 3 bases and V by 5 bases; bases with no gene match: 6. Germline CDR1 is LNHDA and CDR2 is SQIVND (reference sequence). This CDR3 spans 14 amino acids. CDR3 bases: TGTGCCAGTAGTTCAAAAGGGGGCGACTATGGCTACACCTTC. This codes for CASSSKGGDYGYTF.

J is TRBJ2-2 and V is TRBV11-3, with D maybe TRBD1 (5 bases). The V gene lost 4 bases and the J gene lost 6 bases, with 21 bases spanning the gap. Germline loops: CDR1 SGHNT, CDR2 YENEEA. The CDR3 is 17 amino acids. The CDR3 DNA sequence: TGTGCCAGCAGCTCGAACCCCAGGGATCCGGAGTCCGGGGAGCTGTTTTTT. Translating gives CASSSNPRDPESGELFF.